This TCR beta chain was identified in a study of blood T cells in healthy people across ages. The CDR3 has 16 amino acids. With 1 base removed from V and 0 bases from J, the gap between germline ends came to 11 bases. CDR1 is SGHDN, CDR2 FVKESK, per germline. A second PCR, run for about 6 to 11 cycles, used a sample-barcoded 5' primer plus a J-beta primer mix. A single record per CDR3 protein comes from TCRdb applying MiXCR to the 5' RACE reads. This table holds hundreds of thousands of distinct CDR3 sequences, roughly 56% found once. Per-sample PBMC isolation yielded at least 7 million cells. Total RNA extraction produced at least 6 micrograms (per sample) for the study.

The chain is built from TRBV14 and TRBJ2-3; D is ambiguous. This clonotype originated in a man aged 35 to 55 in good health. Specimen: blood. CDR3 amino acids: CASSQGASASTDTQYF. Written as DNA, the CDR3 is TGTGCCAGCAGCCAAGGTGCAAGCGCTAGCACAGATACGCAGTATTTT.